Shown below are 5 T cell receptor beta chains from a single sample sequenced in a study of cytomegalovirus exposure and HLA in healthy donors. The primer mix had 60 Vbeta and 13 Jbeta primers. Clones were read by immunoSEQ multiplex PCR, and TCRdb kept only the in-frame ones, dropping some. This sample's clone table lists under 70,000 clones. Sequencing was performed on PBMCs. Receptor source: a woman younger than 45 in good health and CMV-seropositive.

CDR3 DNA sequence: TGTGCCAGCAGCGTAGTAATGGGGGGGGCAGGTACGCAGTATTTT. Residues: CASSVVMGGAGTQYF. The chain employs TRBV9 and TRBJ2-3, with D maybe TRBD2 (7 bases). Germline V gives CDR1 SGDLS, CDR2 YYNGEE. The CDR3 length is 15 residues. The V end lost 0 bases, the J end lost 8 bases, and 16 bases lay between the germline ends.

Comments on this clone: Relative to the germline gene, one junction end is altered; a read error may explain this. Other DNA sequences within the sample encode an identical CDR3. This chain joins TRBV28 and TRBJ1-5; D remains ambiguous. This CDR3 comprises 15 residues. The germline V gene encodes CDR1 MDHEN and CDR2 SYDVKM. CDR3 nucleotide sequence: TGTGCCAGCAGCGGGGTATGGATCCCAAATCAGCCCCAACATTTT. Amino acid sequence: CASSGVWIPNQPQHF.

This rearrangement joins TRBV6-5 to TRBJ2-2; 8 bases are shared with TRBD1. After removal of 7 bases from V and 4 bases from J, the junction contained 5 bases not matched to a gene. The CDR3 consists of 14 residues. CDR1 and CDR2 (germline): MNHEY, SVGAGI. CDR3 loop: CASTPGGVTGELFF. In DNA form, the CDR3 reads TGTGCCAGCACACCAGGGGGCGTCACCGGGGAGCTGTTTTTT.

The CDR3 is CATSINRGTEQFF. The CDR3 DNA reads as TGTGCCACCAGCATTAACCGGGGGACTGAGCAGTTCTTC. V is TRBV15 and J is TRBJ2-1; perhaps TRBD2 as D (6 bases). Germline-derived CDR1 and CDR2 are LNHNV and YYDKDF (reference sequence). V dropped 4 bases and J dropped 9 bases, with 13 bases sitting between them. The CDR3 totals 13 residues.

The V gene is TRBV6-1, the J gene TRBJ2-6; D might be TRBD1 (6 bases). This CDR3 spans 15 amino acids. Germline assignment: CDR1 MNHNS and CDR2 SASEGT. The V and J ends lost 4 bases and 1 base respectively, with 8 bases between them. CDR3: CASSGQVSGANVLTF. In DNA form, the CDR3 reads TGTGCCAGCAGTGGACAGGTTTCTGGGGCCAACGTCCTGACTTTC.